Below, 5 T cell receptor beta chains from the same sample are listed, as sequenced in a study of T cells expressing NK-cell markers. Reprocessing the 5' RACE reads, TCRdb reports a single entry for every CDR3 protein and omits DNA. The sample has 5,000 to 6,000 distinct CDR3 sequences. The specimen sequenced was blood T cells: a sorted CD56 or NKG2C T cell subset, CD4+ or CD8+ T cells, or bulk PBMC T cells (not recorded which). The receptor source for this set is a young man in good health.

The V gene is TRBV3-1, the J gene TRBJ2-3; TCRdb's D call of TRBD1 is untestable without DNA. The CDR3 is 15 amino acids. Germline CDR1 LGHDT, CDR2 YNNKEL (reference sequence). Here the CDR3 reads CASRPGTGYPDTQYF.

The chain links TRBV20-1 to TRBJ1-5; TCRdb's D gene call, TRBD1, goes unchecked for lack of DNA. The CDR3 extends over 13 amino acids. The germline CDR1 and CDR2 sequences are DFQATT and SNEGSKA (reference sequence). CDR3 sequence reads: CSARRDSNQPQHF.

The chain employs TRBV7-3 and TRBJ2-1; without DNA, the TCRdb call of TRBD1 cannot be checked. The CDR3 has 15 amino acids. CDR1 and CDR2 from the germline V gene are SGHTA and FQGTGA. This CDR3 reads CASSPKGQVGNEQFF.

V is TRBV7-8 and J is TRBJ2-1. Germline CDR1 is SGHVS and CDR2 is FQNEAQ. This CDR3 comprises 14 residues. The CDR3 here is CASSSRNSYNEQFF.

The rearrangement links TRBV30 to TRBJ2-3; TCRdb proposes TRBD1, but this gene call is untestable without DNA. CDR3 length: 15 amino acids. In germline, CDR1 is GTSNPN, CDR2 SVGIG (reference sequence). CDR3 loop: CAWSGDPASTDTQYF.